What follows are 9 T cell receptor beta chains derived from one specimen sequenced in a study of cytomegalovirus exposure and HLA in healthy donors. PCR primers comprised 60 Vbeta and 13 Jbeta primers. Produced via immunoSEQ multiplex PCR; TCRdb's table is partial and in-frame only. The table includes tens of thousands of clones, approximately 80% detected once. The sequenced sample was PBMCs. The source of these receptors is a male donor in good health and CMV-seronegative.

This clone came up a few times. The rearrangement links TRBV9 to TRBJ2-3, with a tentative D call TRBD2 (6 bases). CDR3 size: 17 residues. Germline CDR1 and CDR2: SGDLS and YYNGEE. V was pared by 4 bases and J by 1 base, with 19 bases between. DNA for the CDR3: TGTGCCAGCAGCTCGTACGCTAAGGGAGGAGGCACAGATACGCAGTATTTT. It encodes CASSSYAKGGGTDTQYF.

The V call is TRBV7-3, the J call TRBJ2-3, with TRBD1 identical over 8 bases. The CDR3 has 15 residues. Germline assignment: CDR1 SGHTA and CDR2 FQGTGA. J lost 4 bases, V lost 5 bases, and 8 bases had no gene match. The CDR3 here is CASSLQGVGADTQYF. The DNA for the CDR3 is TGTGCCAGCAGCCTACAGGGGGTTGGGGCAGATACGCAGTATTTT.

This chain uses TRBV5-1 with TRBJ1-3, with D perhaps matching TRBD1 (6 bases). Germline V gene data show CDR1 as SGHRS and CDR2 as YFSETQ. CDR3 length: 14 residues. The germline V and J ends were trimmed by 2 bases and 2 bases, with 8 bases remaining between them. The CDR3 sequence is CASSLAGAGNTIYF. The CDR3 DNA is TGCGCCAGCAGCTTAGCAGGGGCTGGAAACACCATATATTTT.

The chain uses TRBV6-5 and TRBJ1-6, with D uncertain. V was shortened by 11 bases and J by 7 bases, with 15 bases between the two germline ends. The CDR3 has 13 residues. Germline CDR1 is MNHEY and CDR2 is SVGAGI. CDR3 residues: CASTGGGNSPLHF. Here the CDR3 DNA reads TGTGCCTCCACCGGAGGTGGAAATTCACCCCTCCACTTT.

The sample holds a few counts of this clone. The chain is built from TRBV2 and TRBJ2-6; D call uncertain. The CDR3 consists of 16 residues. In germline, CDR1 is SNHLY, CDR2 FYNNEI. The V end lost 3 bases, the J end lost 0 bases, and 9 bases lay between the germline ends. The CDR3 region has the DNA TGTGCCAGCAGTGATGTGGCCAGCTCTGGGGCCAACGTCCTGACTTTC. Protein sequence: CASSDVASSGANVLTF.

The rearrangement uses TRBV11-2 and TRBJ1-2, with D unresolved. Per the germline V gene, CDR1 is SGHAT and CDR2 is FQNNGV. This CDR3 is built from 13 residues. Trimming left V 3 bases short and J 2 bases short, with 7 bases between. The CDR3: CASSFGGNYGYTF. The CDR3 coding sequence is TGTGCCAGCAGCTTCGGAGGAAACTATGGCTACACCTTC.

The J gene is TRBJ2-1, the V gene TRBV5-4, with D perhaps matching TRBD2 (5 bases). The CDR3 is 15 residues long. Trimming removed 0 bases from V and 9 bases from J, with 16 bases in between. CDR1 and CDR2 from the germline V gene are SGHNT and YYREEE (reference sequence). CDR3 in DNA: TGTGCCAGCAGCTTGGTGGCGGTAGGAGGACTTGAGCAGTTCTTC. It codes for CASSLVAVGGLEQFF.

The V and J genes are TRBV5-4 and TRBJ1-1; the match to TRBD1 covers 9 bases. The CDR3 loop spans 15 amino acids. V lost 2 bases, J lost 5 bases, and 7 bases stayed unmatched. CDR1 SGHNT and CDR2 YYREEE come from the germline V gene (reference sequence). CDR3 protein: CASSFGQGMGTEAFF. The CDR3 nucleotides are TGTGCCAGCAGCTTCGGACAGGGGATGGGGACTGAAGCTTTCTTT.

This clone showed up just once. The chain couples TRBV2 to TRBJ2-7; tentative D call: TRBD1 (6 bases). Trimming shortened V by 2 bases and J by 6 bases, and 14 bases separated the two germline ends. This CDR3 is 14 amino acids long. From germline, CDR1 is SNHLY and CDR2 FYNNEI. CDR3 in amino acids: CASSETGPLGEQYF. In DNA form, the CDR3 reads TGTGCCAGCAGTGAAACAGGGCCTCTCGGCGAGCAGTACTTC. Full variable domain (outside the CDR3, taken from reference TRBV2 and TRBJ2-7): EPEVTQTPSHQVTQMGQEVILRCVPISNHLYFYWYRQILGQKVEFLVSFYNNEISEKSEIFDDQFSVERPDGSNFTLKIRSTKLEDSAMYFCASSETGPLGEQYFGPGTRLTVT.